This T cell receptor beta chain was documented in a study of metastatic and nonmetastatic thyroid tumors. Whole-study findings and limits: The reported finding was significantly higher TCR beta diversity in malignant thyroid tumors relative to benign nodules, in blood and tumor.

Via MiXCR, TCRdb re-called the PCR reads. Counted here are around 31,000 clones, almost 30% occurring once; the ten biggest clones make up around 28%. The CDR3 sequence is 14 residues long. V lost 4 bases and J lost 4; bases outside the gene matches: 4. CDR1 is SGHRS, CDR2 YFSETQ, per germline. Nobody among the patients had been given any treatment before thyroid surgery. This clone was counted only a few times. Its specificity is unknown. The source is a female donor with papillary thyroid cancer or a benign thyroid nodule (not recorded which). Some clones in this sample may be carry-over from other donors' samples. Sequencing was performed on blood. J is TRBJ2-5 and V is TRBV5-1, with 10 bases that match TRBD2. CDR3 nucleotide sequence: TGCGCCAGCAGCGCACGGACTAGCGGAGAGACCCAGTACTTC. Protein sequence: CASSARTSGETQYF.